This entry lists 5 T cell receptor beta chains sequenced from one sample in a study of neurological immune-mediated disorders. TCRdb used MiXCR to reprocess the 5' RACE reads, holding one entry per CDR3 protein. The data hold approximately 65,000 distinct CDR3 sequences, with under 5% observed a single time. What was sequenced was PBMCs. These receptors originate from a man aged 45-65 years with multiple sclerosis.

This clonotype was counted many times. The chain combines TRBV9 with TRBJ2-1, with D perhaps matching TRBD2 (6 bases). V lost 4 bases to trimming and J lost 5 bases, with 13 bases between them. CDR3 length equals 14 residues. CDR1 is SGDLS and CDR2 is YYNGEE in the germline V gene. CDR3 nucleotides: TGTGCCAGCAGCCCCCACGTAGCGGACAATGAGCAGTTCTTC. Protein: CASSPHVADNEQFF.

This clonotype was observed many times. V and J are TRBV9 and TRBJ2-2, with D hard to call. This CDR3 has 16 residues. Trimming took off 0 bases at V and 3 bases at J, with 12 bases between the two ends. Germline assignment: CDR1 SGDLS and CDR2 YYNGEE. The CDR3 region is CASSVDFQVDTGELFF. The CDR3 region has the DNA TGTGCCAGCAGCGTAGATTTCCAGGTCGACACCGGGGAGCTGTTTTTT.

This clonotype has a handful of counts. The chain has TRBV19 and TRBJ1-1; D is possibly TRBD1 (5 bases). V lost 7 bases to trimming and J lost 3 bases, with 9 bases between them. CDR1 is LNHDA and CDR2 is SQIVND in the germline V gene (reference sequence). The length of the CDR3 is 12 residues. CDR3 nucleotide sequence: TGTGCCAGTACCAGGGCATACACTGAAGCTTTCTTT. This encodes CASTRAYTEAFF.

As for this clonotype: A much larger clone lies one base from this, so it may be a read error. V gene TRBV5-1 combines with J gene TRBJ1-1, with a weak D call TRBD1 (6 bases). Trimming removed 5 bases at V and 0 bases at J, with 17 bases between. Per germline, CDR1 SGHRS and CDR2 YFSETQ. The length of the CDR3 is 16 residues. The CDR3 coding sequence is TGCGCCAGCAGGGACAGTGGGCGCGAGGTGAACACTGAAGCTTTCTTT. It codes for CASRDSGREVNTEAFF. The whole variable domain, remainder taken from reference TRBV5-1 and TRBJ1-1, is KAGVTQTPRYLIKTRGQQVTLSCSPISGHRSVSWYQQTPGQGLQFLFEYFSETQRNKGNFPGRFSGRQFSNSRSEMNVSTLELGDSALYLCASRDSGREVNTEAFFGQGTRLTVV.

This clonotype was observed at least ten times. The chain is built from TRBV20-1 and TRBJ1-2; 9 nucleotides align to TRBD1. Germline V gene lookup returns CDR1 DFQATT and CDR2 SNEGSKA (reference sequence). The V gene end was trimmed by 6 bases and the J gene end by 6 bases; junction bases not matched to a gene: 11. This CDR3 has 14 amino acids. The CDR3 DNA is TGCAGTGCAAGAACGGGACAGGGTGTACATGGCTACACCTTC. Its translation: CSARTGQGVHGYTF.